Following are 12 T cell receptor beta chains from one sample sequenced in a study of CD8 T cells in Susac syndrome. Random hexamers were used to reverse transcribe an amount of about 0.45 to 1 ug RNA. MiXCR was run by TCRdb on the immunoSEQ multiplex PCR reads, yielding one entry per CDR3 protein. This table has about 180,000 distinct CDR3 sequences, approximately 95% appearing once. Input material: CD4+ T cells from PBMCs. Receptor source: a human donor with multiple sclerosis.

V gene TRBV13 combines with J gene TRBJ2-7, with 8 bases lining up with TRBD1. V shed 1 base, J shed 4 bases, and the junction held 9 bases outside the gene matches. The germline gives CDR1 PRHDT, CDR2 FYEKMQ (reference sequence). This CDR3 is 16 amino acids long. The CDR3 DNA sequence: TGTGCCAGCAGCTTAGTGTACAGGGGGGTTCATTACGAGCAGTACTTC. This gives the protein CASSLVYRGVHYEQYF.

This chain connects TRBV12-3 or TRBV12-4 to TRBJ1-3, with 8 bases lining up with TRBD1. V lost 8 bases and J lost 2; bases outside the gene matches: 8. The CDR3 totals 15 residues. CDR3 nucleotides: TGTGCCAGCGGCAGGGGGCTTTACGCTGGAAACACCATATATTTT. This encodes CASGRGLYAGNTIYF.

The chain couples TRBV10-3 to TRBJ1-1; D perhaps matches TRBD1 (6 bases). Trimming took off 6 bases at V and 8 bases at J, with 10 bases between the two ends. Germline loops: CDR1 ENHRY, CDR2 SYGVKD. The CDR3 loop spans 11 amino acids. This chain's CDR3 is CAIRSGQEAFF. Written as DNA, the CDR3 is TGTGCCATCAGATCTGGACAGGAAGCTTTCTTT.

For the CDR3, the DNA is TGTGCCAGCAGCGTAGGACAGGGTTACACTGAAGCTTTCTTT. Its protein is CASSVGQGYTEAFF. The genes are TRBV9 and TRBJ1-1; 7 positions agree with TRBD1. The CDR3 runs to 14 residues. Germline V gene sequence: CDR1 SGDLS, CDR2 YYNGEE. Losses at the gene ends were 0 bases for V and 3 bases for J; bases not matched to a gene: 2.

J is TRBJ2-7 and V is TRBV12-3 or TRBV12-4; 8 nucleotides match TRBD1. The CDR3 totals 12 residues. Trimming at V came to 11 bases and at J to 5 bases, leaving 8 bases not matched to a gene. This CDR3 reads CAGKTGEDEQYF. The CDR3 bases are TGTGCCGGGAAGACAGGGGAGGACGAGCAGTACTTC.

V gene TRBV30 combines with J gene TRBJ1-1; 9 nucleotides align to TRBD1. The CDR3 consists of 14 residues. CDR1 and CDR2 from the germline V gene are GTSNPN and SVGIG (reference sequence). V shed 4 bases, J shed 6 bases, and the junction held 9 bases outside the gene matches. The CDR3 reads CAWNIGTGIAEAFF. The CDR3 DNA follows: TGTGCCTGGAATATCGGGACAGGGATCGCTGAAGCTTTCTTT.

V gene TRBV7-7 combines with J gene TRBJ2-1, with a possible D match to TRBD2 (6 bases). Germline CDR1 SSHAT, CDR2 FNYEAQ (reference sequence). Trimming stripped 2 bases from V and 10 bases from J, with 18 bases between. There are 15 residues in the CDR3. CDR3 DNA: TGTGCCAGCAGCTTATCGGGGACTCCCTCAGGGGAGCAGTTCTTC. It translates to CASSLSGTPSGEQFF. The full variable domain, with the rest looked up from reference TRBV7-7 and TRBJ2-1, is GAGVSQSPRYKVTKRGQDVTLRCDPISSHATLYWYQQALGQGPEFLTYFNYEAQPDKSGLPSDRFSAERPEGSISTLTIQRTEQRDSAMYRCASSLSGTPSGEQFFGPGTRLTVL.

The V call is TRBV7-2, the J call TRBJ2-6, with D possibly matching TRBD1 (5 bases). Germline loops: CDR1 SGHTA, CDR2 FQGNSA. Trimming pared 11 bases from V and 0 bases from J, leaving 23 bases between. This CDR3 is 18 amino acids long. The CDR3 spells CAQKRTGLLSSGANVLTF. Written as DNA, the CDR3 is TGTGCCCAAAAGAGAACAGGCTTGTTAAGCTCTGGGGCCAACGTCCTGACTTTC.

The chain uses TRBV7-2 and TRBJ2-1, with a possible D match to TRBD2 (5 bases). Deletions cut 6 bases from V and 5 bases from J, with 17 bases between. The CDR3 loop spans 15 amino acids. Germline values: CDR1 SGHTA, CDR2 FQGNSA. The CDR3 sequence: CASRPRGPTNNEQFF. In DNA form, the CDR3 reads TGTGCCAGCAGACCCCGAGGGCCTACGAACAATGAGCAGTTCTTC.

This chain connects TRBV3-1 to TRBJ1-4; D is unclear. CDR1 is LGHDT and CDR2 is YNNKEL in the germline V gene (reference sequence). The ends were cut back, 1 base at V and 3 bases at J, with 6 bases in the middle. This CDR3 has 14 amino acids. CDR3 protein: CASSQGVANEKLFF. The CDR3 DNA is TGTGCCAGCAGCCAAGGGGTGGCTAATGAAAAACTGTTTTTT.

This rearrangement joins TRBV2 to TRBJ2-3, with 7 positions matching TRBD1. Trimming removed 8 bases from V and 0 bases from J; junction bases left unmatched: 2. CDR1 is SNHLY and CDR2 is FYNNEI in the germline V gene. The CDR3 extends over 13 amino acids. This CDR3 reads CASGDRSTDTQYF. Written as DNA, the CDR3 is TGTGCCAGCGGGGACAGAAGCACAGATACGCAGTATTTT.

The chain is built from TRBV20-1 and TRBJ2-1; possibly TRBD1 or TRBD2 for D (6 bases each). In germline, CDR1 is DFQATT, CDR2 SNEGSKA (reference sequence). The CDR3 loop spans 13 amino acids. V gave up 0 bases and J gave up 12 bases, with 15 bases separating them. The CDR3 sequence: CSARDGGRGGQFF. The CDR3 DNA reads as TGCAGTGCTAGAGATGGGGGGCGGGGTGGGCAGTTCTTC.